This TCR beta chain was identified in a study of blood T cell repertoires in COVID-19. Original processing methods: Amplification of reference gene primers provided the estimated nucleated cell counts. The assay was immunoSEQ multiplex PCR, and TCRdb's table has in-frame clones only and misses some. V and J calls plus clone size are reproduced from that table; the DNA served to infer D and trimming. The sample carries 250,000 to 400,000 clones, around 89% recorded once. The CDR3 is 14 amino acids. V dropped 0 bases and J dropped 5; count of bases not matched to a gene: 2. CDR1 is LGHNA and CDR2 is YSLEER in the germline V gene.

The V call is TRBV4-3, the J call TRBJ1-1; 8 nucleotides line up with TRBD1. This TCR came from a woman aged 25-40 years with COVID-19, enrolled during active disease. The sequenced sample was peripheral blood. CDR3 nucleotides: TGCGCCAGCAGCCAAGATCACAGGGGGACTGAAGCTTTCTTT. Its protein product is CASSQDHRGTEAFF.